The 18 T cell receptor beta chains listed next were all sequenced from one sample in a study of cytomegalovirus exposure and HLA in healthy donors. Method: immunoSEQ multiplex PCR; TCRdb's copy keeps in-frame clones and lacks some. The sample has 200,000 to 250,000 clones, 75% to 90% seen once. What was sequenced was PBMCs. Source of these receptors: a woman in her twenties or thirties in good health and CMV-seropositive.

The rearrangement joins TRBV20-1 to TRBJ2-1; D unresolved. V was pared by 4 bases and J by 12 bases, with 7 bases between. This CDR3 has 9 amino acids. Per germline, CDR1 DFQATT and CDR2 SNEGSKA (reference sequence). The CDR3 DNA follows: TGCAGTGCTAACAGTCCGCAGTTCTTC. This encodes CSANSPQFF.

V is TRBV6-1 and J is TRBJ2-7; TRBD1 matches 9 bases. CDR1 is MNHNS and CDR2 is SASEGT in the germline V gene. V lost 4 bases, J lost 4 bases, and 5 bases stayed unmatched. There are 14 residues in the CDR3. CDR3 sequence: CASSGDRVGYEQYF. The DNA for the CDR3 is TGTGCCAGCAGTGGGGACAGGGTAGGGTACGAGCAGTACTTC.

This clone was seen only once. The rearrangement links TRBV6-5 to TRBJ2-6; no clear D. This CDR3 comprises 14 residues. The V end lost 5 bases, the J end lost 0 bases, and 5 bases lay between the germline ends. CDR1 MNHEY and CDR2 SVGAGI come from the germline V gene. CDR3 sequence reads: CASSRTSGANVLTF. Written as DNA, the CDR3 is TGTGCCAGCAGTCGGACCTCTGGGGCCAACGTCCTGACTTTC.

The chain employs TRBV10-3 and TRBJ1-2; TRBD1 aligns across 7 bases. Germline CDR1 and CDR2: ENHRY and SYGVKD. V trimming: 3 bases; J trimming: 1 base; junction bases outside the gene matches: 8. The CDR3 sequence is 16 residues long. In DNA form, the CDR3 reads TGTGCCATCAGTGAAGGCAGGGGGGAGAGTAACTATGGCTACACCTTC. It specifies CAISEGRGESNYGYTF.

The rearrangement uses TRBV6-5 and TRBJ1-2; 7 bases are shared with TRBD1. CDR1 is MNHEY and CDR2 is SVGAGI in the germline V gene. The CDR3 is 14 amino acids. Unmatched junction bases numbered 4, after V lost 0 bases and J lost 6 bases. The CDR3 nucleotides are TGTGCCAGCAGTTACTCGAGGGGGCAGGATGGCTACACCTTC. Translated, it gives CASSYSRGQDGYTF.

V and J are TRBV9 and TRBJ2-7; 7 bases align to TRBD1. V was clipped by 0 bases and J by 0 bases; unmatched bases: 6. The CDR3 is 16 residues long. Germline assignment: CDR1 SGDLS and CDR2 YYNGEE. For the CDR3, the DNA is TGTGCCAGCAGCGTAGGGGCGACAGGGATCTCCTACGAGCAGTACTTC. It specifies CASSVGATGISYEQYF.

The chain is built from TRBV6-1 and TRBJ2-5, with 9 bases matching TRBD2. This CDR3 is built from 14 residues. CDR1 is MNHNS and CDR2 is SASEGT in the germline V gene. Trimming at V came to 10 bases and at J to 4 bases, leaving 10 bases not matched to a gene. The CDR3 sequence: CATLLQRGAETQYF. Here the CDR3 DNA reads TGTGCCACCCTTCTCCAGCGGGGGGCAGAGACCCAGTACTTC.

As DNA, the CDR3 is TGTGCCAGCAGTGAAGTGGGGGGCAATGAGCAGTTCTTC. Its protein product is CASSEVGGNEQFF. The chain is built from TRBV2 and TRBJ2-1; maybe TRBD2 (6 bases). The germline V and J ends were trimmed by 1 base and 6 bases, with 7 bases remaining between them. The CDR3 runs to 13 residues. Germline CDR1 SNHLY, CDR2 FYNNEI.

The chain combines TRBV30 with TRBJ2-4; D ambiguous. Trimming left V 3 bases short and J 0 bases short, with 3 bases between. CDR3 length: 12 residues. The germline gives CDR1 GTSNPN, CDR2 SVGIG (reference sequence). In DNA form, the CDR3 reads TGTGCCTGGAGGGGAGCCAAAAACATTCAGTACTTC. It yields the protein CAWRGAKNIQYF. The whole variable domain, remainder taken from reference TRBV30 and TRBJ2-4, is SQTIHQWPATLVQPVGSPLSLECTVEGTSNPNLYWYRQAAGRGLQLLFYSVGIGQISSEVPQNLSASRPQDRQFILSSKKLLLSDSGFYLCAWRGAKNIQYFGAGTRLSVL.

The chain combines TRBV30 with TRBJ2-7, with D perhaps assigned TRBD1 or TRBD2 (5 bases each). Germline V gene lookup returns CDR1 GTSNPN and CDR2 SVGIG (reference sequence). Trimming cost V 0 bases and J 4 bases, with 10 bases left between them. This CDR3 region has 13 residues. DNA for the CDR3: TGTGCCTGGAGTGTCATATGGGGGTACGAGCAGTACTTC. It specifies CAWSVIWGYEQYF.

The J gene is TRBJ2-3, the V gene TRBV10-1; D remains unclear. From germline, CDR1 is WNHNN and CDR2 SYGVQD (reference sequence). V gave up 2 bases and J gave up 6 bases, with 3 bases separating them. The CDR3 consists of 11 residues. Here the CDR3 DNA reads TGCGCCAGCAGTGAGGCCGATACGCAGTATTTT. Its translation: CASSEADTQYF.

Comments on this clone: The same CDR3 arises from other DNA sequences in this sample as well. The chain recombines TRBV30 with TRBJ1-1; a weak D match, TRBD1 (5 bases). Per germline, CDR1 GTSNPN and CDR2 SVGIG (reference sequence). The V end was cut by 0 bases, the J end by 0 bases, with 8 bases between. The CDR3 totals 14 residues. DNA for the CDR3: TGTGCCTGGAGTGTTGGGGGTATGAACACTGAAGCTTTCTTT. Its protein product is CAWSVGGMNTEAFF.

The rearrangement joins TRBV10-3 to TRBJ2-1; a weak D match, TRBD2 (5 bases). The CDR3 has 15 amino acids. The V and J ends lost 1 base and 0 bases respectively, with 7 bases between them. Germline CDR1 reads ENHRY; CDR2 reads SYGVKD. The CDR3 bases are TGTGCCATCAGTGAGTTAGCGAGCTCCTACAATGAGCAGTTCTTC. Protein: CAISELASSYNEQFF.

The rearrangement joins TRBV2 to TRBJ1-4, with D possibly matching TRBD1 (6 bases). V was cut by 7 bases and J by 8 bases, with 11 bases left in between. This CDR3 region has 12 residues. Germline V gene sequence: CDR1 SNHLY, CDR2 FYNNEI. CDR3 protein: CASNRVGEKLFF. The CDR3 DNA reads TGTGCCAGCAACAGGGTCGGGGAAAAACTGTTTTTT.

The chain is built from TRBV6-1 and TRBJ2-5, with no clear D. Per germline, CDR1 MNHNS and CDR2 SASEGT. Deletions cut 5 bases from V and 0 bases from J, with 13 bases between. The CDR3 is 15 residues long. CDR3 protein: CASSPDQMYQETQYF. The CDR3 DNA follows: TGTGCCAGCAGTCCCGACCAGATGTACCAAGAGACCCAGTACTTC.

The chain links TRBV28 to TRBJ1-2; 9 bases fit TRBD1. V gave up 4 bases and J gave up 4 bases; unmatched junction bases: 7. Looked up from germline, CDR1 is MDHEN and CDR2 is SYDVKM. The CDR3 covers 15 residues. Written as DNA, the CDR3 is TGTGCCAGCAGTTCCCAACAGGGGGCGGCCTATGGCTACACCTTC. Protein sequence: CASSSQQGAAYGYTF.

This chain uses TRBV9 with TRBJ1-3, with a tentative D call TRBD1 (5 bases). CDR1 is SGDLS, CDR2 YYNGEE, per germline. Trimming took off 0 bases at V and 10 bases at J, with 17 bases between the two ends. This CDR3 spans 15 amino acids. The CDR3, as DNA: TGTGCCAGCAGCGTAGAACCAGGGCGCTTCGAGACCATATATTTT. Encoded protein: CASSVEPGRFETIYF.

The V call is TRBV14, the J call TRBJ1-3; the D gene is possibly TRBD1 (6 bases). Germline V gives CDR1 SGHDN, CDR2 FVKESK. The V and J ends lost 4 bases and 4 bases respectively, with 8 bases between them. The CDR3 is 13 amino acids. The CDR3 reads CASSLTGGNTIYF. In DNA, the CDR3 is TGTGCCAGCAGCCTAACAGGGGGAAACACCATATATTTT.